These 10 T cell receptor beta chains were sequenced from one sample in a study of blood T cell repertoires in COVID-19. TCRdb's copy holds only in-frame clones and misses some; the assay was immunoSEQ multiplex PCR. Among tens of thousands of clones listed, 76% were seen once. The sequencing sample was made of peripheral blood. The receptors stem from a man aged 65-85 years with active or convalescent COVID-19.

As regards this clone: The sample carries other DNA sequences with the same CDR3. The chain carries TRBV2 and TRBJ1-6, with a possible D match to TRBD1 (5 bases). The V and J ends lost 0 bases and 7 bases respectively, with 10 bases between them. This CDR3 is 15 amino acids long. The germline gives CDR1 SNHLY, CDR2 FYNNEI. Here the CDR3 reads CASSEALRGNSPLHF. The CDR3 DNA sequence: TGTGCCAGCAGTGAAGCGCTTCGGGGGAATTCACCCCTCCACTTT.

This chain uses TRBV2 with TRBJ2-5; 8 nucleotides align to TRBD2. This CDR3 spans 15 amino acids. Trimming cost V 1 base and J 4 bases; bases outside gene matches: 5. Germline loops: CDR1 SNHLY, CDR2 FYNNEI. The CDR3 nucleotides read TGTGCCAGCAGTGAAGATCATCGGGGGGGAGAGACCCAGTACTTC. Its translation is CASSEDHRGGETQYF. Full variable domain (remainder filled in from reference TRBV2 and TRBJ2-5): EPEVTQTPSHQVTQMGQEVILRCVPISNHLYFYWYRQILGQKVEFLVSFYNNEISEKSEIFDDQFSVERPDGSNFTLKIRSTKLEDSAMYFCASSEDHRGGETQYFGPGTRLLVL.

The CDR3 nucleotides are TGTGCCTCCCAACAGGGGGCGGTGAACACTGAAGCTTTCTTT. Translation gives CASQQGAVNTEAFF. V gene TRBV3-1 (or the pseudogene TRBV3-2) combines with J gene TRBJ1-1; 9 bases line up with TRBD1. J was trimmed by 0 bases and V by 11 bases; bases with no gene match: 7. Germline CDR1 is LGHDT and CDR2 is YNNKEL (reference sequence). The CDR3 totals 14 residues.

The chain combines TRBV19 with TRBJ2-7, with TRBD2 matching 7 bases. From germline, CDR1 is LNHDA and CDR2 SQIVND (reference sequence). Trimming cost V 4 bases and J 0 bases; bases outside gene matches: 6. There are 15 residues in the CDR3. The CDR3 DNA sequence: TGTGCCAGTAGTACCCCTAGCGGCCGCTCCTACGAGCAGTACTTC. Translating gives CASSTPSGRSYEQYF.

CDR3 bases: TGTGCCAGCAGCCCTCCGGAGGGTGGCTACACCTTC. Protein product: CASSPPEGGYTF. This chain links TRBV28 with TRBJ1-2; D is unresolved. The V gene lost 6 bases and the J gene lost 7 bases, with 12 bases spanning the gap. The CDR3 length is 12 residues. Germline CDR1 reads MDHEN; CDR2 reads SYDVKM.

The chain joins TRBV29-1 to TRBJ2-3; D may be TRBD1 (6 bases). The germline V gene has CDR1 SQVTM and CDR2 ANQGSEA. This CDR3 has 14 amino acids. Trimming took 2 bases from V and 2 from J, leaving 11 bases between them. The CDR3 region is CSVEKGDFTDTQYF. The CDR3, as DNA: TGCAGCGTTGAAAAGGGGGATTTCACAGATACGCAGTATTTT.

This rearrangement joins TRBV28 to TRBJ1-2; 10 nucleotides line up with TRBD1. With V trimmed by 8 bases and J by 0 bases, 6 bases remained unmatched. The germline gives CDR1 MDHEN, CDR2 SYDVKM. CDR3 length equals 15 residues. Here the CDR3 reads CASVTGTGANYGYTF. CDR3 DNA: TGTGCCAGCGTCACCGGGACAGGGGCTAACTATGGCTACACCTTC.

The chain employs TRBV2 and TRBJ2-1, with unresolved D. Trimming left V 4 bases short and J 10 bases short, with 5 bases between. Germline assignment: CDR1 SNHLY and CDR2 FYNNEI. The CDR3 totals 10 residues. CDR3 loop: CASSVSEQFF. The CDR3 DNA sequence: TGTGCCAGCAGTGTAAGCGAGCAGTTCTTC.

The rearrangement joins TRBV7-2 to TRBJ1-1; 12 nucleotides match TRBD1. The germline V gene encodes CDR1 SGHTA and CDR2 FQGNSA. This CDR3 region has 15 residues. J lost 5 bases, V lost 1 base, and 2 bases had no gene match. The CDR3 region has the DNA TGTGCCAGCAGCTTAGGGGACAGGGGGCATACTGAAGCTTTCTTT. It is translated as CASSLGDRGHTEAFF.

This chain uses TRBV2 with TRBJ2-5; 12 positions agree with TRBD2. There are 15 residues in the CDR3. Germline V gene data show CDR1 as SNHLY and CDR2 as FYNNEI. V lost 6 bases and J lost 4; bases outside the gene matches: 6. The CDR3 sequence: CASRELAGGRETQYF. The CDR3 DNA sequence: TGTGCCAGCAGGGAGCTAGCGGGGGGGCGAGAGACCCAGTACTTC.